This note documents a single T cell receptor beta chain sequence. Its antigen is undetermined. Germline is not matched at one junction end, which may reflect a read error. This CDR3 spans 13 amino acids. Germline CDR1 is SQVTM and CDR2 is ANQGSEA. A second PCR of roughly 6 to 12 cycles used a sample-barcoded 5' primer and a J-beta primer mix. TCRdb passed the 5' RACE reads through MiXCR, listing each CDR3 protein once. The sample has some 1.4 million distinct CDR3 sequences; roughly 40% are singletons. The entry originates in a study of blood T cells in healthy people across ages. Study conclusions and caveats: Expanded clonotype changes were possibly confounded by unknown donor CMV status.

The clonotype was recovered from a woman aged 18-29 years in good health. Sequenced material: blood. The genes are TRBV29-1 and TRBJ1-1; no clear D gene. CDR3 in amino acids: CSGEGRLNTEAFF. As DNA, the CDR3 is TGCAGCGGTGAAGGGCGTTTGAACACTGAAGCTTTCTTT. The entire variable domain, with the rest obtained from reference TRBV29-1 and TRBJ1-1, is as follows: SAVISQKPSRDICQRGTSLTIQCQVDSQVTMMFWYRQQPGQSLTLIATANQGSEATYESGFVIDKFPISRPNLTFSTLTVSNMSPEDSSIYLCSGEGRLNTEAFFGQGTRLTVV.